This T cell receptor (beta chain) was found in a study of cytomegalovirus exposure and HLA in healthy donors. The V segment lost 7 bases and the J segment 6 bases; nucleotides outside the gene matches: 12. The CDR3 spans 15 residues. CDR1 is SQVTM, CDR2 ANQGSEA, per germline. Vbeta (60) and Jbeta (13) primers were used in the PCR. Profiling relied on immunoSEQ multiplex PCR, and the TCRdb table lists in-frame clones only, not all of them. The table lists about 150,000 clones, approximately 78% of them singletons. The source of this sequence is a woman in her 50s in good health and CMV-seropositive. The rearrangement uses TRBV29-1 and TRBJ1-4; 9 bases fit TRBD1. The sample consisted of PBMCs. The DNA for the CDR3 is TGCAGCGCTCGATCCACAACAGGGGGCGATGAAAAACTGTTTTTT. Translation gives CSARSTTGGDEKLFF.